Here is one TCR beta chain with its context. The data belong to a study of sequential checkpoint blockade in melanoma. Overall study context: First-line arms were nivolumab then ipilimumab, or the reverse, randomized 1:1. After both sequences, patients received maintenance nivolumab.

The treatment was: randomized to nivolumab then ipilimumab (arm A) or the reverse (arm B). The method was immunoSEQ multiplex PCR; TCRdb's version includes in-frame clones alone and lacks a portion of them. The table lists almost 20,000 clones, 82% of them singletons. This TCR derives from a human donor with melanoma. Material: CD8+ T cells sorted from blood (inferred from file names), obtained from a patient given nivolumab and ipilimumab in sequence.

CDR3 in amino acids: CASSTTGTDFNQPQHF. The CDR3 DNA sequence: TGTGCCAGCAGCACTACCGGGACAGATTTCAATCAGCCCCAGCATTTT. This sequence joins TRBV6-6 and TRBJ1-5; 7 positions agree with TRBD1. Germline V lookup: CDR1 MNHNY, CDR2 SVGAGI (reference sequence). The CDR3 runs 16 residues. V was pared by 6 bases and J by 3 bases, with 11 bases of the junction left unmatched.